The clone carrying this T cell receptor beta chain was seen only once. Its antigen is currently unknown. The primer mix had 60 V beta and 13 J beta primers. Some clones are missing from TCRdb's copy, which holds only in-frame ones; the method was immunoSEQ multiplex PCR. The sample contains roughly 60,000 clones, approximately 83% of which appear only once. Noted time point: after dendritic cell vaccination, including at tumor progression/relapse. All glioblastoma patients lacked an isocitrate dehydrogenase mutation. CDR1 LNHDA and CDR2 SQIVND come from the germline V gene (reference sequence). CDR3 length: 14 amino acids. Germline trimming cut 6 bases from V and 7 bases from J; bases unmatched to any gene: 10. The sample comes from a study of glioma-infiltrating T cells after dendritic cell vaccination. Study-level results: No direct clonality-survival link was found; a diverse polyclonal response may matter.

The chain uses TRBV19 and TRBJ1-2; TRBD1 matches 8 bases. This TCR came from a human donor with glioblastoma. The source was blood, collected after dendritic cell vaccination. The CDR3 DNA sequence: TGTGCCAGTAGCCTCGCACAGGGGGTCGGTGGCTACACCTTC. It specifies CASSLAQGVGGYTF.